A selection of T cell receptor beta chains follows, all from one sample in a study of T cells expressing NK-cell markers. Following a re-call of the 5' RACE reads, TCRdb has one entry per CDR3 protein and lacks DNA. The table lists 250,000 to 300,000 distinct CDR3 sequences. Sequenced sample: blood T cells: a sorted CD56 or NKG2C T cell subset, CD4+ or CD8+ T cells, or bulk PBMC T cells (not recorded which). These receptors all come from a woman aged 18-70 years in good health. The CDR3 runs from the conserved cysteine through the conserved F or W.

V gene: TRBV29-1
J gene: TRBJ1-1
CDR3 protein: CSVKRTGGPNTEAFF

V gene: TRBV6-1
J gene: TRBJ1-6
CDR3 protein: CASRQARTGSYSPLHF

V gene: TRBV29-1
J gene: TRBJ2-3
CDR3 protein: CSVNPTDTQYF

V gene: TRBV11-2
J gene: TRBJ1-2
CDR3 protein: CASTSRANYGYTF

V gene: TRBV29-1
J gene: TRBJ2-7
CDR3 protein: CSALPGQGAREQYF

V gene: TRBV7-8
J gene: TRBJ1-5
CDR3 protein: CASSLVGGGGNQPQHF

V gene: TRBV28
J gene: TRBJ2-4
CDR3 protein: CASSFGQGVMENIQYF

V gene: TRBV7-2
J gene: TRBJ2-3
CDR3 protein: CASSRPGRADTQYF

V gene: TRBV5-1
J gene: TRBJ1-1
CDR3 protein: CASSLAPVGQTEAFF

V gene: TRBV6-2/TRBV6-3
J gene: TRBJ2-5
CDR3 protein: CASNSPVKQETQYF

V gene: TRBV27
J gene: TRBJ2-3
CDR3 protein: CASRMGLAENTDTQYF

V gene: TRBV5-4
J gene: TRBJ1-6
CDR3 protein: CASRTGGNSPLHF

V gene: TRBV7-2
J gene: TRBJ1-2
CDR3 protein: CASSLEVQLYGYTF

V gene: TRBV6-2/TRBV6-3
J gene: TRBJ2-7
CDR3 protein: CASSSPDFPDPYEQYF

V gene: TRBV19
J gene: TRBJ2-1
CDR3 protein: CASSIWAGRNEQFF

V gene: TRBV12-3/TRBV12-4
J gene: TRBJ1-5
CDR3 protein: CASSSNPRNQPQHF

V gene: TRBV20-1
J gene: TRBJ1-3
CDR3 protein: CSAPGEGGNTIYF

V gene: TRBV7-2
J gene: TRBJ1-4
CDR3 protein: CASSLAGSWGEKLFF

V gene: TRBV20-1
J gene: TRBJ2-1
CDR3 protein: CSASRLTSSYNEQFF

V gene: TRBV12-3/TRBV12-4
J gene: TRBJ2-1
CDR3 protein: CASRTTSGGGNEQFF

V gene: TRBV7-2
J gene: TRBJ2-1
CDR3 protein: CASSLRQSSYNEQFF

V gene: TRBV10-3
J gene: TRBJ2-3
CDR3 protein: CAISMGTSIRTDTQYF